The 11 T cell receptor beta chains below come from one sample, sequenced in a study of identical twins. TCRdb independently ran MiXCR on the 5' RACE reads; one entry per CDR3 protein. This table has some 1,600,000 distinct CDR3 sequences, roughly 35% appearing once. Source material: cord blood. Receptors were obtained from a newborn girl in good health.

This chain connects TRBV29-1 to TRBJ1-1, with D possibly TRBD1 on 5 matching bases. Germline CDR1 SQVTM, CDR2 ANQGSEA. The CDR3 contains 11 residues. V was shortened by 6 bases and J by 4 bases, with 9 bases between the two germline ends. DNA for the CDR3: TGCAGCGTATCCGGGGGCACTGAAGCTTTCTTT. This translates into CSVSGGTEAFF.

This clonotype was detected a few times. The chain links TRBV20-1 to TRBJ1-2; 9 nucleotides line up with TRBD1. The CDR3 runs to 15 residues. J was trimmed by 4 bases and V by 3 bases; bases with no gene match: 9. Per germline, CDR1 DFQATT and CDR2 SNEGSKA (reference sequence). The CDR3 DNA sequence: TGCAGTGCTAGGGGTCCGGGACAGGGAGGCTATGGCTACACCTTC. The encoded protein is CSARGPGQGGYGYTF.

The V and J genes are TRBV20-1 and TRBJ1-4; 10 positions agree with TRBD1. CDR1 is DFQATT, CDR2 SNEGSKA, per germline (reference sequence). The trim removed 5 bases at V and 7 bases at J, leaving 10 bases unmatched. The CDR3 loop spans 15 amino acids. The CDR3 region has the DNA TGCAGTGCTGGGGTTCCGGGACAGGGGAGTGAAAAACTGTTTTTT. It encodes CSAGVPGQGSEKLFF.

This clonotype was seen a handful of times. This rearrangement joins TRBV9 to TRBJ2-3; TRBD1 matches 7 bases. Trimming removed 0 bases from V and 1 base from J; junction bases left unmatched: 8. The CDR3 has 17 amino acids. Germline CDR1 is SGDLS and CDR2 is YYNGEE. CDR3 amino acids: CASSVGGGGGGTDTQYF. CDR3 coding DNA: TGTGCCAGCAGCGTAGGAGGGGGCGGAGGAGGCACAGATACGCAGTATTTT.

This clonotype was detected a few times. As DNA, the CDR3 is TGCGCCAGCAGCTCCGGCAGGGCAGAAGATACGCAGTATTTT. Translated: CASSSGRAEDTQYF. This chain joins TRBV5-1 and TRBJ2-3, with D maybe TRBD1 (5 bases). The CDR3 contains 14 residues. The V gene lost 3 bases and the J gene lost 5 bases, with 13 bases spanning the gap. Germline CDR1 and CDR2: SGHRS and YFSETQ. The full variable domain, completed using reference TRBV5-1 and TRBJ2-3, is KAGVTQTPRYLIKTRGQQVTLSCSPISGHRSVSWYQQTPGQGLQFLFEYFSETQRNKGNFPGRFSGRQFSNSRSEMNVSTLELGDSALYLCASSSGRAEDTQYFGPGTRLTVL.

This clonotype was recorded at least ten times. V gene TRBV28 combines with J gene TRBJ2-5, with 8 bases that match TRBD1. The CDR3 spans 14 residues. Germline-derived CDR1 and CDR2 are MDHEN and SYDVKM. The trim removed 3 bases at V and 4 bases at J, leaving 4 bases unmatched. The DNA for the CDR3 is TGTGCCAGCAGTTTTCAGGGGGCACGAGAGACCCAGTACTTC. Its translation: CASSFQGARETQYF.

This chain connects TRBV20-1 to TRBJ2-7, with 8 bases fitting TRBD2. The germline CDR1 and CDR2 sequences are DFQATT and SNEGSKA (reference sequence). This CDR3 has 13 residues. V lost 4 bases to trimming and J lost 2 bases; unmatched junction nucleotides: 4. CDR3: CSATISGTYEQYF. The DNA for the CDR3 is TGCAGTGCTACGATTAGCGGGACCTACGAGCAGTACTTC.

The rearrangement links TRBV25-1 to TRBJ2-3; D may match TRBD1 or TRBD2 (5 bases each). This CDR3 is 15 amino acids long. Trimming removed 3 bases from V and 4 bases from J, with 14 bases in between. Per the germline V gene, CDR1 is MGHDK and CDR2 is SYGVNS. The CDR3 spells CASSDPGRRADTQYF. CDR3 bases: TGTGCCAGCAGTGATCCGGGGCGCAGGGCAGATACGCAGTATTTT. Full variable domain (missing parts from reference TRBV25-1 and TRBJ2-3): EADIYQTPRYLVIGTGKKITLECSQTMGHDKMYWYQQDPGMELHLIHYSYGVNSTEKGDLSSESTVSRIRTEHFPLTLESARPSHTSQYLCASSDPGRRADTQYFGPGTRLTVL.

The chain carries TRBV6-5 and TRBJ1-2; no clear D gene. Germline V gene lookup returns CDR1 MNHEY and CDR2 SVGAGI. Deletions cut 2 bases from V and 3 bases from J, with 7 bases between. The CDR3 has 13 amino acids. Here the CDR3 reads CASSYSRHYGYTF. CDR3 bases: TGTGCCAGCAGTTACAGCAGGCACTATGGCTACACCTTC.

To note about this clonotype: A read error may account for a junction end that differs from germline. The CDR3 reads CAGSQAEGGKNIQYF. The CDR3 DNA is TGTGCCGGCAGCCAGGCAGAGGGGGGGAAAAACATTCAGTACTTC. V and J are TRBV4-2 and TRBJ2-4; TRBD2 is a possible D gene (7 bases). Germline V gene lookup returns CDR1 LGHNA and CDR2 YNFKEQ. The CDR3 contains 15 residues.

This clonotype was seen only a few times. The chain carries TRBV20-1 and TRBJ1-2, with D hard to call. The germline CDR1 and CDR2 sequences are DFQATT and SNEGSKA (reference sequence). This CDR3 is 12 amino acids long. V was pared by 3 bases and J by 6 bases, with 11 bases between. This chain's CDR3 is CSASFGGNGYTF. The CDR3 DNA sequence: TGCAGTGCTAGTTTCGGCGGCAATGGCTACACCTTC.